This T cell receptor (beta chain) was sequenced in a study of CD8 T cells in ankylosing spondylitis. MiXCR, run by TCRdb on the 5' RACE reads, gives a single entry per CDR3 protein. This sample yields nearly 350,000 distinct CDR3 sequences, of which 14% to 15% are seen a single time; roughly 1.1% belongs to the top ten. V lost 6 bases and J lost 11, with 17 bases in between. The CDR3 is 11 residues long. Germline values: CDR1 DFQATT, CDR2 SNEGSKA (reference sequence). The source is a male donor with ankylosing spondylitis or in good health (not recorded which). This chain connects TRBV20-1 to TRBJ2-7; D perhaps matches TRBD2 (7 bases). The specimen was blood, either unsorted or a sorted T cell fraction (not recorded which). CDR3 DNA sequence: TGCAGTGCCGGGGGGCGAGCAGGCGAGTACTTC. Its translation is CSAGGRAGEYF.